These 15 T cell receptor beta chains originate from one sample sequenced in a study of blood T cell repertoires in COVID-19. This table comes from immunoSEQ multiplex PCR, and its TCRdb copy is limited to in-frame clones, with some not included. The sample gives around 140,000 clones, approximately 82% of which show up once; nearly 15% is in the top ten. Sequenced sample: peripheral blood. These receptors all stem from a human donor with acute or convalescent COVID-19. The donor label of this sample is uncertain.

This clone was counted only a few times. The CDR3 coding sequence is TGTGCCAGCAGCAAAGCTTTGCAGGGGGCGAGTGATACGCAGTATTTT. Its protein product is CASSKALQGASDTQYF. The V call is TRBV21-1, the J call TRBJ2-3; no check of the table's D call, TRBD1, against the DNA was made. TRBV21-1 is deemed a pseudogene. The CDR3 runs to 16 residues.

The J gene is TRBJ1-5, the V gene TRBV7-9; D possibly corresponds to TRBD1 (6 bases). V lost 1 base and J lost 2, with 15 bases in between. This CDR3 has 17 residues. Germline V gene data show CDR1 as SEHNR and CDR2 as FQNEAQ (reference sequence). The CDR3 sequence: CASSLGLAGAGNQPQHF. The CDR3 region has the DNA TGTGCCAGCAGCTTAGGGCTAGCGGGGGCAGGCAATCAGCCCCAGCATTTT. The variable domain in full, completed from reference TRBV7-9 and TRBJ1-5, reads DTGVSQNPRHKITKRGQNVTFRCDPISEHNRLYWYRQTLGQGPEFLTYFQNEAQLEKSRLLSDRFSAERPKGSFSTLEIQRTEQGDSAMYLCASSLGLAGAGNQPQHFGDGTRLSIL.

V and J are TRBV19 and TRBJ1-1; weak D call: TRBD1 (5 bases). Deletions cut 3 bases from V and 5 bases from J, with 10 bases between. The CDR3 has 13 amino acids. Germline V CDR1 and CDR2: LNHDA, SQIVND (reference sequence). CDR3 DNA: TGTGCCAGTAGTATCGGGGGAAAGACTGAAGCTTTCTTT. Translation: CASSIGGKTEAFF.

The rearrangement uses TRBV6-2 or TRBV6-3 and TRBJ1-2, with 8 bases aligning to TRBD1. CDR1 and CDR2 from the germline V gene are MNHEY and SVGEGT. J lost 3 bases, V lost 4 bases, and 4 bases had no gene match. The CDR3 runs to 14 residues. CDR3 nucleotide sequence: TGTGCCAGCAGTTCCGACAGGGGCTACTATGGCTACACCTTC. Translating it yields CASSSDRGYYGYTF.

The chain is built from TRBV10-2 and TRBJ2-6, with 8 bases aligning to TRBD1. This CDR3 has 15 amino acids. V lost 5 bases, J lost 1 base, and 1 base stayed unmatched. Germline V lookup: CDR1 WSHSY, CDR2 SAAADI. The CDR3 DNA reads as TGCGCCAGCAGTAGGGACAGGTCTGGGGCCAACGTCCTGACTTTC. Protein: CASSRDRSGANVLTF.

The rearrangement joins TRBV10-3 to TRBJ1-1, with 7 positions matching TRBD1. V was pared by 5 bases and J by 8 bases, with 5 bases of the junction left unmatched. Looked up from germline, CDR1 is ENHRY and CDR2 is SYGVKD. The CDR3 is made up of 12 amino acids. CDR3: CAISPLTGEAFF. CDR3 sequence (DNA): TGTGCCATCAGTCCGCTGACAGGGGAAGCTTTCTTT.

The genes are TRBV3-1 (or the pseudogene TRBV3-2) and TRBJ1-6, with D uncertain. Trimming stripped 6 bases from V and 7 bases from J, with 10 bases between. Germline V gene lookup returns CDR1 LGHDT and CDR2 YNNKEL (reference sequence). The CDR3 loop spans 13 amino acids. DNA of the CDR3: TGTGCCAGCAGTCTTTTAGTAAATTCACCCCTCCACTTT. This codes for CASSLLVNSPLHF.

The V gene is TRBV3-1 (or the pseudogene TRBV3-2), the J gene TRBJ2-1, with D hard to call. The CDR3 runs to 14 residues. The germline V gene has CDR1 LGHDT and CDR2 YNNKEL (reference sequence). The V end lost 4 bases, the J end lost 4 bases, and 11 bases lay between the germline ends. CDR3 sequence reads: CASSPPHGYNEQFF. DNA of the CDR3: TGTGCCAGCAGCCCGCCCCACGGGTACAATGAGCAGTTCTTC.

This chain connects TRBV7-2 to TRBJ1-2; 9 nucleotides agree with TRBD1. V lost 5 bases, J lost 2 bases, and 6 bases stayed unmatched. Germline CDR1 reads SGHTA; CDR2 reads FQGNSA. The CDR3 extends over 15 amino acids. CDR3 DNA: TGTGCCAGCAGCCCGGTGGACAGGGGAAACTATGGCTACACCTTC. Translated, it gives CASSPVDRGNYGYTF.

The J gene is TRBJ2-7, the V gene TRBV4-1, with D possibly TRBD1 on 6 matching bases. The V end was cut by 1 base, the J end by 3 bases, with 16 bases between. CDR3 length: 16 residues. CDR1 and CDR2 (germline): MGHRA, YSYEKL. CDR3 amino acids: CASSQGSGQGIYEQYF. CDR3 bases: TGCGCCAGCAGCCAAGGGAGTGGGCAGGGGATCTACGAGCAGTACTTC.

This rearrangement joins TRBV18 to TRBJ2-5, with D perhaps matching TRBD2 (6 bases). Trimming cost V 6 bases and J 5 bases, with 28 bases left between them. From germline, CDR1 is KGHSH and CDR2 LQKENI. The CDR3 covers 18 residues. The CDR3: CASSISPVLALPRETQYF. The CDR3 nucleotides are TGTGCCAGCTCTATATCACCGGTCCTAGCGCTCCCCCGGGAGACCCAGTACTTC.

This sequence joins TRBV19 and TRBJ1-5, with no clear D. Trimming pared 3 bases from V and 6 bases from J, leaving 9 bases between. The CDR3 length is 13 residues. Per the germline V gene, CDR1 is LNHDA and CDR2 is SQIVND (reference sequence). In nucleotides, the CDR3 is TGTGCCAGTAGTATGGGCACCTCTCAGCCCCAGCATTTT. It encodes CASSMGTSQPQHF.

This clone was counted a few times. J is TRBJ1-1 and V is TRBV18; no clear D gene. Trimming cost V 1 base and J 0 bases, with 12 bases left between them. Germline loops: CDR1 KGHSH, CDR2 LQKENI. CDR3 size: 16 residues. CDR3 nucleotide sequence: TGTGCCAGCTCACCACTGGGAAGAGGGCTGAACACTGAAGCTTTCTTT. Translating gives CASSPLGRGLNTEAFF.

This clone appeared a single time. The rearrangement uses TRBV27 and TRBJ1-2, with 9 bases lining up with TRBD1. The J segment lost 6 bases and the V segment lost 6 bases, leaving 5 bases of the junction unmatched. Germline V gene lookup returns CDR1 MNHEY and CDR2 SMNVEV (reference sequence). CDR3 size: 13 residues. The DNA for the CDR3 is TGTGCCAGCAGCCAACAGGGGGCTCATGGCTACACCTTC. Residues: CASSQQGAHGYTF.

The chain recombines TRBV6-6 with TRBJ1-2; the match to TRBD1 covers 9 bases. Germline assignment: CDR1 MNHNY and CDR2 SVGAGI (reference sequence). This CDR3 has 13 residues. Trimming at V came to 4 bases and at J to 4 bases, leaving 1 base not matched to a gene. CDR3 nucleotides: TGTGCCAGCAGTTTGACAGGGGGCTATGGCTACACCTTC. Its translation is CASSLTGGYGYTF.